This T cell receptor (beta chain) was captured by sequencing in a study of T-cell reconstitution after alpha-beta-depleted transplantation in children. Germline CDR1 is SGDLS and CDR2 is YYNGEE. The CDR3 sequence is 15 residues long. V was pared by 4 bases and J by 2 bases, with 15 bases between. Study outcomes and limitations: One year after transplant, T-cell counts and diversity came mostly from newly produced T cells. Some patients owed their high day-60 TCRbeta diversity to surviving recipient T cells and thymic progenitors.

Molecular barcoding with unique molecular identifiers was used for the TCRbeta library. MiXCR, applied by TCRdb to the PCR reads, yields one record per CDR3 protein. This sample has about 980,000 distinct CDR3 sequences; roughly 29% occur once, and the top ten carry roughly 27%. About this clonotype itself: The antigen remains undetermined.

The TCR comes from a boy under two years old who had a stem cell transplant for SCID, so the T cells may come from the graft donor. Sequencing used PBMCs, mostly from graft donor cells, obtained 360 days after TCRalphabeta/CD19-depleted stem cell transplant. The chain combines TRBV9 with TRBJ2-5, with a tentative D call TRBD1 (5 bases). The chain's CDR3 is CASSMDTTQQETQYF. The CDR3, as DNA: TGTGCCAGCAGCATGGACACCACCCAGCAAGAGACCCAGTACTTC.